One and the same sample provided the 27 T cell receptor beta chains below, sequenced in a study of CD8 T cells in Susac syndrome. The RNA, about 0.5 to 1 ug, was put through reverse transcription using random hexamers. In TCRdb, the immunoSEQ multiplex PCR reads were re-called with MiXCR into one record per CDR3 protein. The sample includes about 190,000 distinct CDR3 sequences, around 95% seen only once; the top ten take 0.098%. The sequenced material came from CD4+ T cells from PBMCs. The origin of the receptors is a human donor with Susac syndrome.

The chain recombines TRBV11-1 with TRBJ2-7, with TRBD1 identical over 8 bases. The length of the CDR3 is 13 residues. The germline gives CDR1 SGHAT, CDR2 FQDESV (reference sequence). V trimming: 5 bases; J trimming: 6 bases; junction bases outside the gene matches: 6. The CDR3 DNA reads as TGTGCCAGCAGCGAGGACAGGGTAGGCGAGCAGTACTTC. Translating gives CASSEDRVGEQYF.

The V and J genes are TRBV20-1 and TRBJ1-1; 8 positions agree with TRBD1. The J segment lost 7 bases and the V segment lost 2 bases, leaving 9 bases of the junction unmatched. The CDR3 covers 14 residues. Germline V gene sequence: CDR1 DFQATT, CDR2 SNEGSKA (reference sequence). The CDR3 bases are TGCAGTGCTAGACCTGGACAGGGATTTATTGAAGCTTTCTTT. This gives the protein CSARPGQGFIEAFF.

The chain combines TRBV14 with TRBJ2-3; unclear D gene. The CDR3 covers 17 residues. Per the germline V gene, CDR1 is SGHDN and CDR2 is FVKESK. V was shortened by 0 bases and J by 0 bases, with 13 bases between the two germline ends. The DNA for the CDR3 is TGTGCCAGCAGCCAAGAATGGAGCAGACTTAGCACAGATACGCAGTATTTT. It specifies CASSQEWSRLSTDTQYF.

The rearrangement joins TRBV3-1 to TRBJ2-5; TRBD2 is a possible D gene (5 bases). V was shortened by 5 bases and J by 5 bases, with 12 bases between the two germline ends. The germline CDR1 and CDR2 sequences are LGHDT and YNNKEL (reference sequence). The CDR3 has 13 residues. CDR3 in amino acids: CASSSGLAETQYF. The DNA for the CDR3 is TGTGCCAGCAGCTCCGGACTCGCGGAGACCCAGTACTTC.

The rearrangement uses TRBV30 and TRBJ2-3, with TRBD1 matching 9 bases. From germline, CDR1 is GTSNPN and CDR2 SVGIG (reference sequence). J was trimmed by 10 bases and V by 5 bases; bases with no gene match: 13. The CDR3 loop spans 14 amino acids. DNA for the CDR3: TGTGCCTGGGATCTTCGGACAGGGGAAGGTGCGCAGTATTTT. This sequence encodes CAWDLRTGEGAQYF.

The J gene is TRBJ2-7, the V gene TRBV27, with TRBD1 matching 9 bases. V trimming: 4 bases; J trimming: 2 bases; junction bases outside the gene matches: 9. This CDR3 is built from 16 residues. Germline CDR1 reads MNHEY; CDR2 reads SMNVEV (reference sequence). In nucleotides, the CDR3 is TGTGCCAGCAGTTCCGCCCTGGACAGGGGCCCCTACGAGCAGTACTTC. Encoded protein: CASSSALDRGPYEQYF.

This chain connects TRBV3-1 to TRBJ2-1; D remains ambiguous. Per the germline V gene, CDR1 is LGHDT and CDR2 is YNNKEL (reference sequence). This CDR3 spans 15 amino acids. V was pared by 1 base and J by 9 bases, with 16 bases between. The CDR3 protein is CASSQATGGVVEQFF. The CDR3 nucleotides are TGTGCCAGCAGCCAAGCGACCGGTGGAGTGGTTGAGCAGTTCTTC.

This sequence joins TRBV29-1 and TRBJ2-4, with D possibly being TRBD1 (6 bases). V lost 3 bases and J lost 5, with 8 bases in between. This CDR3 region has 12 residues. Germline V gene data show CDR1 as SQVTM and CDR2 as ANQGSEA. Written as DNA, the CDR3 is TGCAGCGTTGACAGGGGAGAAAACATTCAGTACTTC. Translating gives CSVDRGENIQYF.

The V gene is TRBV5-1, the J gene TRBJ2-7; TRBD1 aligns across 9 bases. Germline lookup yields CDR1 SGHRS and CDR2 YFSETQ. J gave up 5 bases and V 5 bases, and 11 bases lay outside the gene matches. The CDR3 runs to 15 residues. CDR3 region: CASRYRTGALDEQYF. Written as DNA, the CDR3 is TGCGCCAGCAGATACCGGACAGGGGCCCTCGACGAGCAGTACTTC.

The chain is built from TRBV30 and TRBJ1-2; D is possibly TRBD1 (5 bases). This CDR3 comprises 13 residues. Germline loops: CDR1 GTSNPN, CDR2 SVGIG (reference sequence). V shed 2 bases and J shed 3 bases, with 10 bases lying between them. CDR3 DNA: TGTGCCTGGAGTCCCGACAGCTACTATGGCTACACCTTC. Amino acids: CAWSPDSYYGYTF.

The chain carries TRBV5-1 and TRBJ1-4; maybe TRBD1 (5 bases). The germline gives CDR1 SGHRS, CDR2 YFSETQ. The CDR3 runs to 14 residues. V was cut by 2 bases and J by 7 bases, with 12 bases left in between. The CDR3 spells CASSLRQGGEKLFF. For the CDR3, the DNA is TGCGCCAGCAGCTTACGTCAGGGCGGTGAAAAACTGTTTTTT.

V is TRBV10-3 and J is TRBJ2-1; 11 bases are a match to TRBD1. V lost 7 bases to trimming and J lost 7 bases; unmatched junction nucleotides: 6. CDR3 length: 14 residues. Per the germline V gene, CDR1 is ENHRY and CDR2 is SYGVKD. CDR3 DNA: TGTGCCATCAACGCCGGGACAGGGGGAAATGAGCAGTTCTTC. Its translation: CAINAGTGGNEQFF.

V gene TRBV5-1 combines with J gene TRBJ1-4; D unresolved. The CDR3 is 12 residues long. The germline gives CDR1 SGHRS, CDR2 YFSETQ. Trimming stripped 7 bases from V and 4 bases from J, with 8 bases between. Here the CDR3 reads CASRQSNEKLFF. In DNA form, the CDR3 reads TGCGCCAGCCGGCAGAGTAATGAAAAACTGTTTTTT.

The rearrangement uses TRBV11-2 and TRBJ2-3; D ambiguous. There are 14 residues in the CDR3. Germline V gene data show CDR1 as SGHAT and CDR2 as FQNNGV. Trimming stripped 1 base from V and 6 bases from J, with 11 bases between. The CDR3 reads CASSLGTQADTQYF. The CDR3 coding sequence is TGTGCCAGCAGCTTAGGAACTCAAGCGGATACGCAGTATTTT.

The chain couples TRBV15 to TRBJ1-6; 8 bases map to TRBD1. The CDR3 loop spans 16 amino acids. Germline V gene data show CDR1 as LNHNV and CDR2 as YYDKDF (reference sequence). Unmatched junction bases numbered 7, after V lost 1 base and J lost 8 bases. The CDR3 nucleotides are TGTGCCACCAGCAGAGCACAGGGGGTTGTGGATTCACCCCTCCACTTT. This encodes CATSRAQGVVDSPLHF. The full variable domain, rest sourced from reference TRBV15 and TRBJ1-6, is DAMVIQNPRYQVTQFGKPVTLSCSQTLNHNVMYWYQQKSSQAPKLLFHYYDKDFNNEADTPDNFQSRRPNTSFCFLDIRSPGLGDTAMYLCATSRAQGVVDSPLHFGNGTRLTVT.

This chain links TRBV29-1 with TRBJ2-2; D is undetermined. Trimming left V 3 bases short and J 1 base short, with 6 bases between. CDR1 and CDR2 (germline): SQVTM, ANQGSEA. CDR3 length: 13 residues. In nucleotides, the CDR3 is TGCAGCGTTGACATGGGGAACACCGGGGAGCTGTTTTTT. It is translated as CSVDMGNTGELFF.

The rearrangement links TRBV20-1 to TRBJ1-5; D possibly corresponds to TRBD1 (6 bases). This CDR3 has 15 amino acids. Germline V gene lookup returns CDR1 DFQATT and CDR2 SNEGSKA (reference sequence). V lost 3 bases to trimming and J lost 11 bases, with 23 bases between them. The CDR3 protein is CSARASQAGDVAQHF. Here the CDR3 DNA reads TGCAGTGCTAGGGCATCCCAGGCAGGGGATGTTGCCCAGCATTTT.

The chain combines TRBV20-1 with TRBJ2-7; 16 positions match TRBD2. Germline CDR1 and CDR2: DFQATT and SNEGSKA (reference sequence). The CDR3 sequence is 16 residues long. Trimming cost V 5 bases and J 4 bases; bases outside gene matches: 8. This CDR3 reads CSAHQGLAGGRYEQYF. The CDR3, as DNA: TGCAGTGCTCACCAGGGACTAGCGGGGGGGCGGTACGAGCAGTACTTC.

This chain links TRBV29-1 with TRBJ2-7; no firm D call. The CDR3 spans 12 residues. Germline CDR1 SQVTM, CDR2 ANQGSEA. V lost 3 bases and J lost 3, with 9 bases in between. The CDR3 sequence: CSVDGLGYEQYF. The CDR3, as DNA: TGCAGCGTTGATGGGCTAGGCTACGAGCAGTACTTC.

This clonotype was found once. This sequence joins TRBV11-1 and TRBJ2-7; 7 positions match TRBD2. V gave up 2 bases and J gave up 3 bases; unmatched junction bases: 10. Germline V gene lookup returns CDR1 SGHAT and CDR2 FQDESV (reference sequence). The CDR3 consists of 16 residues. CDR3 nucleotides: TGTGCCAGCAGCTTATTCTTCCAGGGAGGGGTCTACGAGCAGTACTTC. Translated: CASSLFFQGGVYEQYF. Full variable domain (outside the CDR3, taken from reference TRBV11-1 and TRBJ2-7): EAEVAQSPRYKITEKSQAVAFWCDPISGHATLYWYRQILGQGPELLVQFQDESVVDDSQLPKDRFSAERLKGVDSTLKIQPAELGDSAMYLCASSLFFQGGVYEQYFGPGTRLTVT.

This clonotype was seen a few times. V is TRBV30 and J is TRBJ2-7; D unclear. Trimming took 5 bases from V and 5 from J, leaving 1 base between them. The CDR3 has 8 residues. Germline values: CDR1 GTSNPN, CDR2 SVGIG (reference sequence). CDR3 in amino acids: CAWDEQYF. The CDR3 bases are TGTGCCTGGGACGAGCAGTACTTC. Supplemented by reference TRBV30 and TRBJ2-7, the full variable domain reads SQTIHQWPATLVQPVGSPLSLECTVEGTSNPNLYWYRQAAGRGLQLLFYSVGIGQISSEVPQNLSASRPQDRQFILSSKKLLLSDSGFYLCAWDEQYFGPGTRLTVT.

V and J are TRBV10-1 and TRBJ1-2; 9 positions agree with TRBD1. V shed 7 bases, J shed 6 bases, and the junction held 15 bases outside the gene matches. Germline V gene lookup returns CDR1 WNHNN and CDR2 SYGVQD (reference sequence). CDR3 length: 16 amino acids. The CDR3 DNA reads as TGCGCCAGCAAGCCCGGGACAGGGACATATCTTCATGGCTACACCTTC. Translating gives CASKPGTGTYLHGYTF.

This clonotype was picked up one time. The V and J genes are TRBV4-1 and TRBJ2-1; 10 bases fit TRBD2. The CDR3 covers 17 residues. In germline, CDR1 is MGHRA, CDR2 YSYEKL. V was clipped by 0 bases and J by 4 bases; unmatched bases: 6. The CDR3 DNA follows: TGCGCCAGCAGCCAAGAACGAGCTAGCGGGGGTTACAATGAGCAGTTCTTC. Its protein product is CASSQERASGGYNEQFF.

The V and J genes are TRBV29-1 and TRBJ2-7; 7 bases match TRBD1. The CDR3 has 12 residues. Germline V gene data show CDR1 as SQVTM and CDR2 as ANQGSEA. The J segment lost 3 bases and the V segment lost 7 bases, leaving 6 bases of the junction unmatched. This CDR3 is CSATGTVYEQYF. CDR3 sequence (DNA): TGCAGCGCCACCGGGACAGTCTACGAGCAGTACTTC.

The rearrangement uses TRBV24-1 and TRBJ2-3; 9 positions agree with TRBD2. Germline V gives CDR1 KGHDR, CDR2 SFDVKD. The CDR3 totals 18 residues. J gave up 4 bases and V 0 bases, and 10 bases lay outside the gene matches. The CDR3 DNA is TGTGCCACCAGTGATTTGGAGACCGGGACTAGCCCCCCAGATACGCAGTATTTT. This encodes CATSDLETGTSPPDTQYF.

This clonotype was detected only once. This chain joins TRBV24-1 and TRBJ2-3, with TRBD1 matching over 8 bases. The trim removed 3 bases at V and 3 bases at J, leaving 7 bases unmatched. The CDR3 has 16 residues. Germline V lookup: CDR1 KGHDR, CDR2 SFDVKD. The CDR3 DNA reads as TGTGCCACCAGTGATCCCGGACAGGGTTCGACAGATACGCAGTATTTT. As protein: CATSDPGQGSTDTQYF.

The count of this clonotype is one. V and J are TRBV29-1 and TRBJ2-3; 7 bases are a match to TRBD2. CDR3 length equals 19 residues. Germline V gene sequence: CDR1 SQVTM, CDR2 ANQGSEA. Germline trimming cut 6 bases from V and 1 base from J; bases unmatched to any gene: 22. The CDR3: CSVPGGLLSGAWGTDTQYF. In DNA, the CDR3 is TGCAGCGTCCCCGGGGGACTACTAAGCGGTGCTTGGGGCACAGATACGCAGTATTTT.